These 29 T cell receptor beta chains came from one sample sequenced in a study of blood T cell repertoires in COVID-19. Repertoires were generated with immunoSEQ multiplex PCR, while TCRdb's copy carries only in-frame clones and drops some. Of some 700,000 clones in the sample, approximately 90% are singletons; the top ten hold 0.2% to 0.3%. Source material: peripheral blood. The receptors derive from a woman aged 18-29 years with acute or convalescent COVID-19.

DNA of the CDR3: TGTGCCACCAAACAGGGTCCCGGCTACACCTTC. Translating gives CATKQGPGYTF. The rearrangement links TRBV15 to TRBJ1-2, with a tentative D call TRBD1 (6 bases). V was shortened by 7 bases and J by 8 bases, with 11 bases between the two germline ends. Germline values: CDR1 LNHNV, CDR2 YYDKDF (reference sequence). The CDR3 is made up of 11 amino acids.

This sequence joins TRBV9 and TRBJ2-7; maybe TRBD2 (6 bases). Germline V gene data show CDR1 as SGDLS and CDR2 as YYNGEE. V lost 1 base and J lost 6, with 17 bases in between. The CDR3 has 15 residues. The CDR3 spells CASSVSRLGSREQYF. CDR3 nucleotide sequence: TGTGCCAGCAGCGTAAGCAGACTAGGGTCCCGCGAGCAGTACTTC.

The chain combines TRBV28 with TRBJ2-7, with TRBD1 matching 8 bases. V lost 5 bases, J lost 2 bases, and 11 bases stayed unmatched. The CDR3 runs to 16 residues. CDR1 and CDR2 from the germline V gene are MDHEN and SYDVKM. CDR3 DNA: TGTGCCAGCAGTCTTACAGGGGGAGCTTCGACCTACGAGCAGTACTTC. Translation gives CASSLTGGASTYEQYF.

The genes are TRBV7-7 and TRBJ1-1; D unclear. This CDR3 is 13 amino acids long. Trimming took 3 bases from V and 1 from J, leaving 6 bases between them. CDR1 SSHAT and CDR2 FNYEAQ come from the germline V gene (reference sequence). The CDR3 here is CASSLRANTEAFF. The CDR3 nucleotides read TGTGCCAGCAGCTTGAGGGCGAACACTGAAGCTTTCTTT.

J is TRBJ1-5 and V is TRBV19; perhaps TRBD1 as D (5 bases). This CDR3 has 15 residues. In germline, CDR1 is LNHDA, CDR2 SQIVND (reference sequence). V was clipped by 0 bases and J by 7 bases, with 13 bases between them. CDR3 region: CASSIDRAGQQPQHF. The CDR3 DNA follows: TGTGCCAGTAGTATAGATCGGGCAGGGCAACAGCCCCAGCATTTT.

V usage is TRBV11-2 and J usage is TRBJ2-7, with 8 bases identical to TRBD1. CDR1 and CDR2 from the germline V gene are SGHAT and FQNNGV. This CDR3 region has 17 residues. J gave up 3 bases and V 5 bases, and 15 bases lay outside the gene matches. The CDR3 nucleotides read TGTGCCAGCAGCCCAGGACAGGGTTCAGAATTATTCTACGAGCAGTACTTC. Translation gives CASSPGQGSELFYEQYF.

The CDR3 reads CASSPGKEDGYTF. DNA of the CDR3: TGTGCCAGCTCGCCCGGGAAGGAGGATGGCTACACCTTC. This sequence joins TRBV18 and TRBJ1-2; D is unresolved. The V and J ends lost 6 bases and 6 bases respectively, with 14 bases between them. CDR1 is KGHSH, CDR2 LQKENI, per germline. The CDR3 has 13 amino acids.

The V gene is TRBV7-9, the J gene TRBJ1-6; D call uncertain. The CDR3 sequence is 13 residues long. Trimming took off 1 base at V and 8 bases at J, with 6 bases between the two ends. The V gene's germline CDR1 is SEHNR and CDR2 FQNEAQ (reference sequence). The CDR3 coding sequence is TGTGCCAGCAGCTTAGAGTCAGATTCACCCCTCCACTTT. Translating it yields CASSLESDSPLHF.

The chain carries TRBV7-2 and TRBJ1-1, with a weak D call TRBD1 (6 bases). Germline-derived CDR1 and CDR2 are SGHTA and FQGNSA. Trimming shortened V by 5 bases and J by 6 bases, and 16 bases separated the two germline ends. The CDR3 has 14 amino acids. Here the CDR3 reads CASSIQGLRSEAFF. The CDR3 DNA sequence: TGTGCCAGCAGCATACAGGGTTTAAGGTCTGAAGCTTTCTTT.

The chain is built from TRBV4-3 and TRBJ1-4; D uncertain. Germline CDR1 reads LGHNA; CDR2 reads YSLEER. V was pared by 3 bases and J by 6 bases, with 14 bases between. The CDR3 consists of 15 residues. This chain's CDR3 is CASSHVGSGDEKLFF. Here the CDR3 DNA reads TGCGCCAGCAGCCATGTTGGATCCGGGGATGAAAAACTGTTTTTT.

This rearrangement joins TRBV7-9 to TRBJ2-5; unclear D gene. The CDR3 totals 13 residues. With 5 bases removed from V and 2 bases from J, the gap between germline ends came to 9 bases. The V gene's germline CDR1 is SEHNR and CDR2 FQNEAQ (reference sequence). CDR3 DNA: TGTGCCAGCAGCCCTAGACGGCAAGAGACCCAGTACTTC. This encodes CASSPRRQETQYF. Together with reference TRBV7-9 and TRBJ2-5, the CDR3 gives the full variable domain: DTGVSQNPRHKITKRGQNVTFRCDPISEHNRLYWYRQTLGQGPEFLTYFQNEAQLEKSRLLSDRFSAERPKGSFSTLEIQRTEQGDSAMYLCASSPRRQETQYFGPGTRLLVL.

This chain uses TRBV10-3 with TRBJ2-3, with 7 bases matching TRBD1. CDR1 is ENHRY and CDR2 is SYGVKD in the germline V gene. CDR3 length: 15 residues. V lost 5 bases and J lost 2; bases outside the gene matches: 7. The CDR3 loop reads CAISTTGEFTDTQYF. In nucleotides, the CDR3 is TGTGCCATCAGTACTACAGGGGAGTTCACAGATACGCAGTATTTT.

To note about this clone: Other DNA sequences in the sample encode the same CDR3. The J gene is TRBJ2-2, the V gene TRBV9; no clear D. Per germline, CDR1 SGDLS and CDR2 YYNGEE. The V gene lost 0 bases and the J gene lost 7 bases, with 4 bases spanning the gap. The CDR3 has 12 amino acids. CDR3 sequence (DNA): TGTGCCAGCAGCGTAGTTAGCGGGGAGCTGTTTTTT. Translating gives CASSVVSGELFF.

This clone was seen once. The V and J genes are TRBV3-1 (or the pseudogene TRBV3-2) and TRBJ1-1; maybe TRBD1 (6 bases). The CDR3 consists of 14 residues. Germline lookup yields CDR1 LGHDT and CDR2 YNNKEL (reference sequence). Trimming removed 4 bases from V and 2 bases from J, with 11 bases in between. CDR3 in DNA: TGTGCCAGCAGCCGGGGGCAGAGCAACACTGAAGCTTTCTTT. It is translated as CASSRGQSNTEAFF.

This clone was detected once. The CDR3 sequence is CASSVRGTQGYEQFF. DNA for the CDR3: TGTGCCAGCAGCGTCAGAGGGACTCAGGGATATGAGCAGTTCTTC. The chain carries TRBV11-2 and TRBJ2-1, with D possibly being TRBD2 (6 bases). Germline loops: CDR1 SGHAT, CDR2 FQNNGV. The CDR3 has 15 residues. V lost 5 bases, J lost 8 bases, and 19 bases lay in between.

V gene TRBV6-6 combines with J gene TRBJ1-5; TRBD1 matches at 8 bases. The V and J ends lost 1 base and 4 bases, in that order; junction bases with no gene match: 3. CDR1 and CDR2 (germline): MNHNY, SVGAGI (reference sequence). The CDR3 has 15 amino acids. The CDR3 DNA reads as TGTGCCAGCAGTTACTTACAGGGGGAGAATCAGCCCCAGCATTTT. It specifies CASSYLQGENQPQHF.

The genes are TRBV6-4 and TRBJ2-1; the match to TRBD2 covers 7 bases. From germline, CDR1 is MRHNA and CDR2 SNTAGT. The CDR3 runs 15 residues. With 5 bases clipped from V and 5 bases from J, the junction kept 9 bases outside the gene matches. CDR3 residues: CASSSHGGENNEQFF. The CDR3 nucleotides read TGTGCCAGCAGTTCACATGGGGGGGAGAACAATGAGCAGTTCTTC.

This rearrangement joins TRBV30 to TRBJ1-1; TRBD1 aligns across 7 bases. CDR3 size: 15 residues. V lost 3 bases and J lost 1; bases outside the gene matches: 8. Germline V gene data show CDR1 as GTSNPN and CDR2 as SVGIG (reference sequence). DNA of the CDR3: TGTGCCTGGAGCCCCCCGGGACAGTCGAACACTGAAGCTTTCTTT. Translation: CAWSPPGQSNTEAFF.

The rearrangement uses TRBV5-4 and TRBJ1-1, with D possibly TRBD1 on 5 matching bases. The CDR3 runs 15 residues. Trimming took 2 bases from V and 1 from J, leaving 12 bases between them. In germline, CDR1 is SGHNT, CDR2 YYREEE (reference sequence). The DNA for the CDR3 is TGTGCCAGCAGCTTTGGGGCGGGGGAGAACACTGAAGCTTTCTTT. This codes for CASSFGAGENTEAFF.

This chain joins TRBV6-5 and TRBJ1-2; D may be TRBD1 (5 bases). Deletions cut 2 bases from V and 5 bases from J, with 15 bases between. Germline assignment: CDR1 MNHEY and CDR2 SVGAGI. CDR3 size: 15 residues. In DNA, the CDR3 is TGTGCCAGCAGTTACGACCGGTGGGGGACTTATGGCTACACCTTC. It is translated as CASSYDRWGTYGYTF.

The rearrangement joins TRBV11-2 to TRBJ1-2; D remains unclear. The germline V and J ends were trimmed by 5 bases and 0 bases, with 13 bases remaining between them. Germline CDR1 SGHAT, CDR2 FQNNGV. The CDR3 is 15 residues long. CDR3 coding DNA: TGTGCCAGCAGCCCCTCCCGGGAGACTAACTATGGCTACACCTTC. It encodes CASSPSRETNYGYTF.

The rearrangement uses TRBV19 and TRBJ2-6, with 7 positions matching TRBD2. With 1 base clipped from V and 3 bases from J, the junction kept 3 bases outside the gene matches. The CDR3 consists of 16 residues. The germline gives CDR1 LNHDA, CDR2 SQIVND (reference sequence). The CDR3 DNA reads TGTGCCAGTAGTATAGGGGAGGGATATGGGGCCAACGTCCTGACTTTC. It translates to CASSIGEGYGANVLTF.

The chain employs TRBV4-1 and TRBJ1-4; D is unresolved. CDR3 length equals 15 residues. Trimming removed 0 bases from V and 2 bases from J, with 7 bases in between. CDR1 and CDR2 (germline): MGHRA, YSYEKL. The CDR3 sequence is CASSQDAHTNEKLFF. The DNA for the CDR3 is TGCGCCAGCAGCCAAGACGCACACACTAATGAAAAACTGTTTTTT.

The CDR3 protein is CASGLRTGGFNTEAFF. The CDR3 coding sequence is TGTGCTAGTGGTTTGAGGACAGGGGGCTTCAACACTGAAGCTTTCTTT. The chain combines TRBV12-5 with TRBJ1-1, with 11 bases identical to TRBD1. The CDR3 sequence is 16 residues long. Trimming took 2 bases from V and 2 from J; bases not matched to a gene: 4. The germline CDR1 and CDR2 sequences are LGHNT and FRNRAP.

The J gene is TRBJ1-1, the V gene TRBV10-3; 7 nucleotides line up with TRBD1. V trimming: 1 base; J trimming: 5 bases; junction bases outside the gene matches: 4. Germline lookup yields CDR1 ENHRY and CDR2 SYGVKD. The CDR3 totals 14 residues. The CDR3: CAISELTGLTEAFF. The CDR3 region has the DNA TGTGCCATCAGTGAGTTGACAGGGTTGACTGAAGCTTTCTTT.

The V and J genes are TRBV7-9 and TRBJ1-1, with TRBD1 matching 7 bases. Trimming at V came to 1 base and at J to 1 base, leaving 15 bases not matched to a gene. CDR1 and CDR2 from the germline V gene are SEHNR and FQNEAQ (reference sequence). This CDR3 has 19 amino acids. The CDR3 is CASSLGPGQLLLRNTEAFF. The CDR3 bases are TGTGCCAGCAGCTTAGGGCCGGGACAGCTACTGCTAAGGAACACTGAAGCTTTCTTT.

The gene calls are TRBV4-1 and TRBJ1-5; 9 positions agree with TRBD1. CDR3 length: 15 residues. In germline, CDR1 is MGHRA, CDR2 YSYEKL. V shed 0 bases and J 7 bases; nucleotides not matched to a gene: 4. CDR3 sequence reads: CASSQEQGARQPQHF. DNA of the CDR3: TGCGCCAGCAGCCAAGAACAGGGGGCTAGACAGCCCCAGCATTTT.

The genes are TRBV15 and TRBJ1-2; D is unresolved. The CDR3 extends over 12 amino acids. Germline V gene sequence: CDR1 LNHNV, CDR2 YYDKDF (reference sequence). Trimming took 5 bases from V and 4 from J, leaving 8 bases between them. The CDR3 sequence: CATSRSFYGYTF. DNA of the CDR3: TGTGCCACCAGCCGTAGTTTCTATGGCTACACCTTC.

This clone was observed a few times. The chain links TRBV5-8 to TRBJ1-1; 9 positions agree with TRBD1. Germline assignment: CDR1 SGHTS and CDR2 YDEGEE. V was pared by 3 bases and J by 2 bases, with 5 bases of the junction left unmatched. There are 15 residues in the CDR3. The CDR3 region is CASSSWGQGNTEAFF. The CDR3 nucleotides are TGTGCCAGCAGCTCCTGGGGACAGGGAAACACTGAAGCTTTCTTT. The variable domain in full, with the rest retrieved from reference TRBV5-8 and TRBJ1-1, is EAGVTQSPTHLIKTRGQQATLRCSPISGHTSVYWYQQALGLGLQFLLWYDEGEERNRGNFPPRFSGRQFPNYSSELNVNALELEDSALYLCASSSWGQGNTEAFFGQGTRLTVV.